The source of this T cell receptor beta chain is a study of breast tumors, draining lymph nodes, adjacent tissues. General observations from the study: That most tumor T cells come from lymph nodes remained unproven. Tumor repertoires ranked between lymph nodes and nontumor tissue in diversity, with V and J gene preferences. Most tumor T cells seemingly derive from lymph node, then expand in tumor.

TCRdb re-analysed the multiplex PCR reads in MiXCR, keeping a single row per CDR3 protein. The sample consists of around 100,000 distinct CDR3 sequences, approximately 21% of them appearing once. This CDR3 has 16 amino acids. Per germline, CDR1 MNHEY and CDR2 SVGEGT. V lost 7 bases, J lost 7 bases, and 23 bases lay in between. Breast cancer patients provided tissue from their axillary draining lymph nodes. With respect to this clonotype: What it recognizes is unknown.

This receptor was identified in a female donor with breast cancer. Some clones in this sample may be carry-over from other donors' samples. Sequencing was done on a sample of axillary lymph node tissue. The chain uses TRBV6-2 or TRBV6-3 and TRBJ2-1, with D possibly matching TRBD2 (5 bases). The CDR3 DNA sequence: TGTGCCAGCAACAAACGAGGGAGCTTCAGTGGTAATGAGCAGTTCTTC. Encoded protein: CASNKRGSFSGNEQFF.